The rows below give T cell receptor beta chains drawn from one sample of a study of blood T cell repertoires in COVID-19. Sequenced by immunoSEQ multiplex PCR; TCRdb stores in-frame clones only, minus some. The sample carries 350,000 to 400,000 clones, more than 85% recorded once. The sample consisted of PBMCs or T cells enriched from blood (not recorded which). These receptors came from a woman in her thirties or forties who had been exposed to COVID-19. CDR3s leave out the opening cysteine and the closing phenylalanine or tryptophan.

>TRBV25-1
ASSEHGTGGGFNNEQF
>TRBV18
ASSPGQGLNTGELF
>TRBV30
AWGLRDSDNEKLF
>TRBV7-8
ASSPEADNSPLH
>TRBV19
ASSRTGLDEQY
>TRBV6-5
ASRLRARGTYEQY
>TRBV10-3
AISEPGQGNTEAF
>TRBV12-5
ASGLVLTSGSGEQF
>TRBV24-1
ATGSPTGDQY
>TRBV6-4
ASSDTDRPAGELF
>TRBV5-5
ASSPRQVYGYT
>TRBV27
ASRRNQETQY
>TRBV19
ASSIVIRRQGNTEAF
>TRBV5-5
ASSSGWGRRTEAF
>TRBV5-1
ASSVGHGNTEAF
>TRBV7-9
ASSSTDGREQF
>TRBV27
ASSLSSGGGEQY
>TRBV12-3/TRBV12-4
ASRTGAEAF
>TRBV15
ATSTRTGLNQPQH
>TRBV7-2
ASSLGQHYGYT
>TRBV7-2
ASSSYRGRGTDTQY
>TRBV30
AWSALNPYSNQPQH
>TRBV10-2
ASSRTPYNEQF